These T cell receptor beta chains were read from a single sample in a study of blood T cells in healthy people across ages. TCRdb re-called the 5' RACE reads with MiXCR, one entry per CDR3 protein. The sample has 1.8 million or so distinct CDR3 sequences; about two fifths are singletons. The material sequenced was blood. These receptors were obtained from a human donor in good health. The CDR3 runs from the conserved cysteine through the conserved F or W. Each record gives: J gene, V gene, CDR3 length, D gene, clone size, CDR3 protein, CDR3 DNA. D genes are given only for firm matches. Size is stated for part of the rows, as once, few or many counts, or as a class when the clone is expanded.

TRBJ2-1 TRBV20-1 17 TRBD2 - CSARDSKRGGSYNEQFF TGCAGTGCTAGAGATTCTAAGCGGGGGGGCTCCTACAATGAGCAGTTCTTC
TRBJ1-2 TRBV29-1 11 - few CSGDGRDGYTF TGCAGCGGGGATGGGAGGGATGGCTACACCTTC
TRBJ1-2 TRBV20-1 13 - few CSAHHGGAGGYTF TGCAGTGCTCACCACGGGGGGGCCGGTGGCTACACCTTC
TRBJ2-3 TRBV4-2 15 - - CASSQVSGLPDTQYF TGTGCCAGCAGCCAAGTAAGCGGTTTGCCAGATACGCAGTATTTT
TRBJ1-1 TRBV12-3/TRBV12-4 13 - few CASSFPPGTEAFF TGTGCCAGCAGTTTCCCACCGGGAACTGAAGCTTTCTTT
TRBJ2-7 TRBV12-3/TRBV12-4 16 TRBD1 - CASSLGRTGGLYEQYF TGTGCCAGCAGTTTGGGTAGGACAGGGGGCCTCTACGAGCAGTACTTC
TRBJ1-1 TRBV7-2 13 - - CASSSGMNTEAFF TGTGCCAGCAGCTCCGGGATGAACACTGAAGCTTTCTTT
TRBJ2-1 TRBV2 13 - few CASSVLLWDEQFF TGTGCCAGCAGTGTCCTACTGTGGGATGAGCAGTTCTTC
TRBJ2-7 TRBV28 12 - once CASMTANYEQYF TGTGCCAGCATGACAGCGAACTACGAGCAGTACTTC
TRBJ1-5 TRBV7-9 14 TRBD1 - CASRGGGPNQPQHF TGTGCCAGTAGGGGAGGGGGCCCCAATCAGCCCCAGCATTTT
TRBJ2-5 TRBV4-1 13 - many CASSPSRHLPQYF TGCGCCAGCAGCCCTTCGAGGCATCTCCCCCAGTACTTC
TRBJ2-5 TRBV5-1 13 - few CASSWSSEETQYF TGCGCCAGCAGCTGGAGCTCGGAGGAGACCCAGTACTTC
TRBJ2-7 TRBV29-1 14 - - CSVEFGPPLYEQYF TGCAGCGTTGAGTTCGGACCACCGCTTTACGAGCAGTACTTC
TRBJ1-1 TRBV7-8 17 TRBD1 - CASSPKDRVGLNTEAFF TGTGCCAGCAGCCCCAAAGACAGGGTCGGTTTGAACACTGAAGCTTTCTTT
TRBJ2-1 TRBV9 15 TRBD2 once CASSAGLVACNEQFF TGTGCCAGCAGCGCGGGACTAGTCGCCTGCAATGAGCAGTTCTTC
TRBJ2-2 TRBV5-1 14 - - CASRTDSNTGELFF TGCGCCAGCAGGACGGATTCGAACACCGGGGAGCTGTTTTTT